The 18 T cell receptor beta chains given below trace back to one sample, sequenced in a study of CXCR3-negative and CXCR3-positive naive CD8 T cells. Study-wide results and caveats: Naive CXCR3-positive cells had TRB CDR3s more hydrophobic than those of CXCR3-negative naive cells.

TRB cDNA libraries were made by UMI-labeled 5' RACE. TCRdb reprocessed the 5' RACE reads and stores each CDR3 protein as one record, lacking DNA. The specimen's table records approximately 48,000 distinct CDR3 sequences. Their target antigens are unknown. The sample consisted of naive CXCR3+ CD8+ T cells from blood. Subset specified: CD45RO-CCR7+CD27+CD95- naive CD8+ T cells expressing CXCR3 (TNR3+). All receptors derive from a human donor in good health. Some clones in this sample may be carry-over from other donors' samples.

The V gene is TRBV9, the J gene TRBJ2-3; the TCRdb D gene call, TRBD1, has no DNA to confirm it. This CDR3 has 15 amino acids. Germline V gene lookup returns CDR1 SGDLS and CDR2 YYNGEE. CDR3 in amino acids: CASSVGQISTDTQYF.

The rearrangement links TRBV20-1 to TRBJ2-4; the TRBD1 assignment by TCRdb is unverifiable without DNA. This CDR3 is 14 amino acids long. Germline loops: CDR1 DFQATT, CDR2 SNEGSKA (reference sequence). CDR3 in amino acids: CSAKDSIPKNIQYF.

The genes are TRBV25-1 and TRBJ2-1; TCRdb's D gene call, TRBD1, goes unchecked for lack of DNA. Germline values: CDR1 MGHDK, CDR2 SYGVNS. This CDR3 is built from 13 residues. Here the CDR3 reads CASSYDRRGEQFF.

The chain employs TRBV29-1 and TRBJ1-1. CDR1 is SQVTM, CDR2 ANQGSEA, per germline. CDR3 length: 15 amino acids. CDR3 region: CSVEDLEVGSTEAFF.

The rearrangement links TRBV11-3 to TRBJ2-7; there is no DNA to check the TCRdb D call of TRBD1. Germline values: CDR1 SGHNT, CDR2 YENEEA. There are 13 residues in the CDR3. CDR3 protein: CASRLYPGDEQYF.

The rearrangement uses TRBV28 and TRBJ1-2; no DNA is available, so the TRBD1 call from TCRdb remains unchecked. This CDR3 contains 15 residues. The germline V gene encodes CDR1 MDHEN and CDR2 SYDVKM. The CDR3 loop reads CASSSSLQDLYGYTF.

This chain uses TRBV6-2 or TRBV6-3 with TRBJ2-7; the TRBD1 assignment by TCRdb is unverifiable without DNA. The CDR3 contains 19 residues. CDR1 is MNHEY and CDR2 is SVGEGT in the germline V gene. CDR3 residues: CASTPSKPPYREYSYEQYF.

CDR3 in amino acids: CASSLAGEYYEQYF. The chain uses TRBV7-2 and TRBJ2-7. Germline lookup yields CDR1 SGHTA and CDR2 FQGNSA. The CDR3 is 14 residues long.

The J gene is TRBJ2-5, the V gene TRBV7-9; TCRdb indicates TRBD1, and absent DNA this call remains unverified. This CDR3 region has 14 residues. In germline, CDR1 is SEHNR, CDR2 FQNEAQ (reference sequence). This chain's CDR3 is CASSLVQGRETQYF.

The chain employs TRBV28 and TRBJ2-3; TCRdb selects TRBD1, and the lack of DNA leaves this call unchecked. The CDR3 totals 15 residues. Germline V gene sequence: CDR1 MDHEN, CDR2 SYDVKM. The CDR3 spells CASSFNQGGQDTQYF.

CDR3 region: CAISESADYNSPLHF. J is TRBJ1-6 and V is TRBV10-3. Germline V gene lookup returns CDR1 ENHRY and CDR2 SYGVKD. The CDR3 runs to 15 residues.

The CDR3 loop is CSVADTAFRDRDPHTQYF. V usage is TRBV29-1 and J usage is TRBJ2-3; the D call from TCRdb, TRBD1, cannot be confirmed without DNA. The CDR3 has 18 amino acids. Germline V gene data show CDR1 as SQVTM and CDR2 as ANQGSEA.

This sequence joins TRBV7-3 and TRBJ2-3; lacking DNA, the TRBD1 call made by TCRdb goes unchecked. This CDR3 is 17 amino acids long. The germline V gene has CDR1 SGHTA and CDR2 FQGTGA. CDR3 loop: CASSSIGGSSSTDTQYF.

V gene TRBV29-1 combines with J gene TRBJ1-1. The CDR3 is 11 residues long. Germline-derived CDR1 and CDR2 are SQVTM and ANQGSEA. The CDR3: CSVAWSGEAFF.

CDR3: CATRGIGTEAFF. The chain joins TRBV24-1 to TRBJ1-1. Germline V CDR1 and CDR2: KGHDR, SFDVKD. The CDR3 has 12 residues.

The gene calls are TRBV11-3 and TRBJ2-5; the D call from TCRdb, TRBD1, cannot be confirmed without DNA. CDR3 size: 15 residues. Germline V lookup: CDR1 SGHNT, CDR2 YENEEA. The chain's CDR3 is CASSLGDTLQETQYF.

The CDR3 sequence: CASSSGTDSYEQYF. This chain links TRBV5-1 with TRBJ2-7; TCRdb proposes TRBD1, but this gene call is untestable without DNA. Germline values: CDR1 SGHRS, CDR2 YFSETQ. This CDR3 is built from 14 residues.

The chain recombines TRBV7-2 with TRBJ2-7. The CDR3 covers 11 residues. Germline values: CDR1 SGHTA, CDR2 FQGNSA. The CDR3 loop reads CASSFLWEQYF.